The clone carrying this TCR beta chain was detected many times. The antigen remains unidentified. V was pared by 7 bases and J by 6 bases, with 21 bases between. CDR3 length: 15 amino acids. Germline values: CDR1 MDHEN, CDR2 SYDVKM. These data belong to a study of Graves' ophthalmopathy and Graves' hyperthyroidism. Overall study findings and caveats: Prediction of ophthalmopathy progression reached approximately 64% sensitivity and 72% to 75% specificity.

The authors amplified TCR beta CDR3 regions, and they did so from RNA transcripts for repertoire sequencing. Scientists carried out first-round RT-PCR using HTBI primers and then a second-round multiplex PCR. TCRdb called the multiplex PCR reads again in MiXCR, with one record for every CDR3 protein. The sample shows 350,000 to 400,000 distinct CDR3 sequences, roughly 18% of them seen only once. The gene calls are TRBV28 and TRBJ2-5, with D perhaps TRBD1 or TRBD2 (5 bases each). The origin of this receptor is a young woman with Graves' ophthalmopathy. Specimen: peripheral blood. The CDR3 spells CASTSARGERKTQYF. DNA of the CDR3: TGTGCCAGCACCTCCGCTCGGGGCGAGCGGAAGACCCAGTACTTC.